The next 21 T cell receptor beta chains were all read from a single sample in a study of cytomegalovirus exposure and HLA in healthy donors. The PCR contained 60 Vbeta and 13 Jbeta primers. TCRdb's copy holds only in-frame clones and misses some; the assay was immunoSEQ multiplex PCR. The table records 100,000 to 150,000 clones, around three quarters of them present only once. The source material was PBMCs. These receptors came from a woman in her forties or fifties in good health and CMV-seronegative.

The chain has TRBV2 and TRBJ1-3; tentative D call: TRBD1 (5 bases). Looked up from germline, CDR1 is SNHLY and CDR2 is FYNNEI. The CDR3 is 13 residues long. The V end was cut by 6 bases, the J end by 10 bases, with 16 bases between. CDR3 sequence: CASRDTYSPTIYF. The CDR3 DNA reads as TGTGCCAGCAGGGACACGTACTCCCCGACCATATATTTT.

V is TRBV5-4 and J is TRBJ2-5; TRBD1 aligns across 8 bases. CDR1 is SGHNT and CDR2 is YYREEE in the germline V gene (reference sequence). The CDR3 spans 14 residues. The V and J ends lost 3 bases and 4 bases, in that order; junction bases with no gene match: 5. The DNA of the CDR3 is TGTGCCAGCAGCTATCGGACAGGGACAGAGACCCAGTACTTC. It encodes CASSYRTGTETQYF.

The CDR3 reads CASSRRGSETQYF. For the CDR3, the DNA is TGTGCCAGCAGTCGCAGGGGATCAGAGACCCAGTACTTC. The chain is built from TRBV6-6 and TRBJ2-5, with D perhaps TRBD1 (6 bases). This CDR3 has 13 amino acids. With 5 bases removed from V and 4 bases from J, the gap between germline ends came to 11 bases. The germline gives CDR1 MNHNY, CDR2 SVGAGI (reference sequence).

The V and J genes are TRBV7-9 and TRBJ2-5, with TRBD2 identical over 13 bases. The length of the CDR3 is 17 residues. Germline values: CDR1 SEHNR, CDR2 FQNEAQ (reference sequence). V shed 5 bases, J shed 5 bases, and the junction held 11 bases outside the gene matches. CDR3 nucleotide sequence: TGTGCCAGCAGCCCCCGAGCGGGACTAGCGGGAAGGGAGACCCAGTACTTC. Encoded protein: CASSPRAGLAGRETQYF. The variable domain in full, completed from reference TRBV7-9 and TRBJ2-5, reads DTGVSQNPRHKITKRGQNVTFRCDPISEHNRLYWYRQTLGQGPEFLTYFQNEAQLEKSRLLSDRFSAERPKGSFSTLEIQRTEQGDSAMYLCASSPRAGLAGRETQYFGPGTRLLVL.

The V call is TRBV5-5, the J call TRBJ1-1, with D uncertain. This CDR3 region has 14 residues. In germline, CDR1 is SGHKS, CDR2 YYEKEE (reference sequence). The ends were cut back, 0 bases at V and 7 bases at J, with 13 bases in the middle. The CDR3 DNA is TGTGCCAGCAGCTTGGCCTCTCACCTAGGTGAAGCTTTCTTT. Translating it yields CASSLASHLGEAFF.

The chain has TRBV27 and TRBJ2-1; TRBD2 matches at 8 bases. This CDR3 region has 17 residues. Trimming at V came to 2 bases and at J to 0 bases, leaving 6 bases not matched to a gene. The germline CDR1 and CDR2 sequences are MNHEY and SMNVEV (reference sequence). In nucleotides, the CDR3 is TGTGCCAGCAGTTTACCTTGGGGGACTAGCTCCTACAATGAGCAGTTCTTC. Encoded protein: CASSLPWGTSSYNEQFF.

The chain combines TRBV28 with TRBJ1-1, with D maybe TRBD1 (6 bases). The germline gives CDR1 MDHEN, CDR2 SYDVKM. Trimming stripped 2 bases from V and 0 bases from J, with 16 bases between. The CDR3 sequence is 17 residues long. CDR3 coding DNA: TGTGCCAGCAGTTTAACGGACCTTGGGGGCATGAACACTGAAGCTTTCTTT. Translation: CASSLTDLGGMNTEAFF.

J is TRBJ2-2 and V is TRBV19; 8 nucleotides align to TRBD1. The CDR3 spans 15 residues. Germline assignment: CDR1 LNHDA and CDR2 SQIVND (reference sequence). V was pared by 5 bases and J by 4 bases, with 6 bases of the junction left unmatched. In DNA form, the CDR3 reads TGTGCCAGTAGTCGTCAGGGGGCGACCACCGGGGAGCTGTTTTTT. It encodes CASSRQGATTGELFF.

J is TRBJ1-2 and V is TRBV5-1; 9 bases are a match to TRBD1. The CDR3 contains 15 residues. Germline V lookup: CDR1 SGHRS, CDR2 YFSETQ. Unmatched junction bases numbered 3, after V lost 3 bases and J lost 0 bases. CDR3 sequence (DNA): TGCGCCAGCAGCTCCGGGACAGGGTCTAACTATGGCTACACCTTC. This encodes CASSSGTGSNYGYTF. The variable domain in full, with the rest retrieved from reference TRBV5-1 and TRBJ1-2, is KAGVTQTPRYLIKTRGQQVTLSCSPISGHRSVSWYQQTPGQGLQFLFEYFSETQRNKGNFPGRFSGRQFSNSRSEMNVSTLELGDSALYLCASSSGTGSNYGYTFGSGTRLTVV.

The chain has TRBV6-5 and TRBJ2-1; 14 bases fit TRBD2. J was trimmed by 11 bases and V by 6 bases; bases with no gene match: 9. The germline V gene has CDR1 MNHEY and CDR2 SVGAGI. This CDR3 is 15 amino acids long. The CDR3 here is CASSQTSGRVGKQFF. The CDR3 nucleotides are TGTGCCAGCAGCCAGACTAGCGGGAGGGTCGGTAAGCAGTTCTTC.

The gene calls are TRBV9 and TRBJ2-3, with 7 nucleotides matching TRBD2. The ends lost 0 bases at V and 4 bases at J; junction bases unmatched: 11. The CDR3 has 17 residues. CDR1 is SGDLS, CDR2 YYNGEE, per germline. CDR3 DNA: TGTGCCAGCAGCGTAGCTACGAGGGAGGGCCTTGCAGATACGCAGTATTTT. Translation gives CASSVATREGLADTQYF.

The V call is TRBV15, the J call TRBJ1-5; 7 bases match TRBD1. Unmatched junction bases numbered 5, after V lost 5 bases and J lost 4 bases. This CDR3 has 14 residues. Germline assignment: CDR1 LNHNV and CDR2 YYDKDF (reference sequence). For the CDR3, the DNA is TGTGCCACCAGCCGAGGGACAGAGAATCAGCCCCAGCATTTT. It codes for CATSRGTENQPQHF. The variable domain in full, with the rest retrieved from reference TRBV15 and TRBJ1-5, is DAMVIQNPRYQVTQFGKPVTLSCSQTLNHNVMYWYQQKSSQAPKLLFHYYDKDFNNEADTPDNFQSRRPNTSFCFLDIRSPGLGDTAMYLCATSRGTENQPQHFGDGTRLSIL.

V gene TRBV5-6 combines with J gene TRBJ2-1, with TRBD2 matching 11 bases. After removal of 4 bases from V and 4 bases from J, the junction contained 10 bases not matched to a gene. This CDR3 comprises 17 residues. Germline CDR1 and CDR2: SGHDT and YYEEEE. CDR3 sequence: CASSPGIAGGRYNEQFF. DNA of the CDR3: TGTGCCAGCAGCCCTGGGATAGCGGGAGGGAGGTACAATGAGCAGTTCTTC.

This clone was recorded a few times. V usage is TRBV28 and J usage is TRBJ2-5, with 9 positions matching TRBD1. The length of the CDR3 is 14 residues. V trimming: 3 bases; J trimming: 4 bases; junction bases outside the gene matches: 3. The germline V gene has CDR1 MDHEN and CDR2 SYDVKM. The CDR3 loop is CASSFPTGGETQYF. CDR3 coding DNA: TGTGCCAGCAGTTTCCCGACAGGGGGAGAGACCCAGTACTTC.

The CDR3 here is CASSSPRDRGPGNTIYF. The CDR3 DNA reads as TGTGCCAGTAGTTCCCCCAGGGACAGGGGGCCTGGAAACACCATATATTTT. The chain combines TRBV19 with TRBJ1-3; 12 positions agree with TRBD1. The germline gives CDR1 LNHDA, CDR2 SQIVND (reference sequence). The CDR3 extends over 17 amino acids. J gave up 2 bases and V 5 bases, and 7 bases lay outside the gene matches.

The rearrangement joins TRBV6-6 to TRBJ2-7; TRBD1 is a possible D gene (5 bases). This CDR3 is 14 amino acids long. From germline, CDR1 is MNHNY and CDR2 SVGAGI (reference sequence). V lost 6 bases to trimming and J lost 0 bases, with 12 bases between them. Written as DNA, the CDR3 is TGTGCCAGCAGCTCGCAGGGAAGCTCCTACGAGCAGTACTTC. It translates to CASSSQGSSYEQYF.

The chain is built from TRBV30 and TRBJ1-2, with TRBD1 identical over 11 bases. CDR1 is GTSNPN, CDR2 SVGIG, per germline (reference sequence). V lost 2 bases, J lost 8 bases, and 7 bases stayed unmatched. CDR3 length equals 14 residues. CDR3 DNA: TGTGCCTGGAGTACAGGACAGGGGGCGGAAGGCTACACCTTC. It codes for CAWSTGQGAEGYTF.

The chain links TRBV19 to TRBJ2-1; D uncertain. The CDR3 covers 13 residues. Germline V gene sequence: CDR1 LNHDA, CDR2 SQIVND (reference sequence). The ends were cut back, 1 base at V and 4 bases at J, with 5 bases in the middle. CDR3 amino acids: CASSIALYNEQFF. CDR3 in DNA: TGTGCCAGTAGTATAGCCCTTTACAATGAGCAGTTCTTC.

This clone was recorded a few times. The CDR3 loop is CASTPWGETNTGELFF. The CDR3, as DNA: TGTGCCAGTACCCCTTGGGGGGAGACGAACACCGGGGAGCTGTTTTTT. J is TRBJ2-2 and V is TRBV19; the D gene is possibly TRBD2 (6 bases). The CDR3 is 16 residues long. CDR1 is LNHDA and CDR2 is SQIVND in the germline V gene (reference sequence). The V end lost 7 bases, the J end lost 0 bases, and 15 bases lay between the germline ends.

This chain connects TRBV4-2 to TRBJ1-1; 9 nucleotides agree with TRBD1. V shed 7 bases, J shed 1 base, and the junction held 10 bases outside the gene matches. The CDR3 is made up of 16 amino acids. In germline, CDR1 is LGHNA, CDR2 YNFKEQ. The DNA of the CDR3 is TGTGCCAGCATTGGGACAGGGCTCAACACGAACACTGAAGCTTTCTTT. Residues: CASIGTGLNTNTEAFF.

The rearrangement joins TRBV6-5 to TRBJ2-1, with D uncertain. The CDR3 contains 13 residues. V was trimmed by 7 bases and J by 6 bases, leaving 13 bases between them. CDR1 and CDR2 (germline): MNHEY, SVGAGI. The CDR3 loop reads CASKKALPNEQFF. The CDR3 nucleotides are TGTGCCAGCAAAAAAGCCCTCCCCAATGAGCAGTTCTTC.